These T cell receptor beta chains were read from a single sample in a study of CD8+CD57+ T cells in acquired aplastic anemia. Using its own MiXCR run on the reads, TCRdb lists one record per CDR3 protein. Here the sample spans some 150,000 distinct CDR3 sequences, less than 45% being singletons. Sequencing used sorted CD4+, CD8+, or CD8+CD57+ T cells (not recorded which) from PBMCs. These receptors were taken from a human donor in good health, serving as a control. Both conserved end residues are part of each CDR3. D genes are given only for firm matches. The size field is filled for only some rows; it gives once, few, many or a size class.

>TRBJ2-1|-|-|TRBV5-1
TGCGCCAGCAGCTTAGTCGGGGATGAGCAGTTCTTC
CASSLVGDEQFF
>TRBJ2-3|few|-|TRBV10-1
TGCGCCAGCAGTGGGAGGGACCTCGTAGGGGAAGATACGCAGTATTTT
CASSGRDLVGEDTQYF
>TRBJ2-7|many|TRBD2|TRBV6-1
TGTGCCAGCAGGTCTCGGGAGGGCCGGAGCTACGAGCAGTACTTC
CASRSREGRSYEQYF
>TRBJ1-1|many|TRBD1|TRBV5-4
TGTGCCAGCAGCTTTGATCCGGGACAGACCACTGAAGCTTTCTTT
CASSFDPGQTTEAFF
>TRBJ2-7|-|TRBD1|TRBV5-4
TGTGTCAGCAGCTTGGGACAGGGAACCTACGAGCAGTACTTC
CVSSLGQGTYEQYF
>TRBJ1-5|few|TRBD1|TRBV6-7
TGTGCCAGCAGTTACGCCATCTTCAGACAGGGGGCTAATCAGCCCCAGCATTTT
CASSYAIFRQGANQPQHF
>TRBJ2-7|many|TRBD1|TRBV27
TGTGCCAGCAGATTCTCGGACAGGACCGGGGAGCAGTACTTC
CASRFSDRTGEQYF
>TRBJ2-1|few|-|TRBV30
TGTGCCTGGAGTGTAGGGACCGGGTACAATGAGCGGTTCTTC
CAWSVGTGYNERFF
>TRBJ2-7|-|TRBD2|TRBV7-2
TGTGCCAGCGGGAGGGGAACTATTTCCTACGAGCAGTACTTC
CASGRGTISYEQYF
>TRBJ1-4|many|TRBD1|TRBV2
TGTGCCAGCAGTGAAAGGACAGGGTTTAATGAAAAACTGTTTTTT
CASSERTGFNEKLFF
>TRBJ1-6|-|-|TRBV20-1
TGCAGTGCTATTGAGGGCCCCTTAGCAACACCCCTCCACTTT
CSAIEGPLATPLHF
>TRBJ1-1|many|-|TRBV20-1
TGCAGTGCTTTGACAGGTTTAAAGAACACTGAAGCTTTCTTT
CSALTGLKNTEAFF
>TRBJ2-7|once|-|TRBV18
TGTGCCAGCTCACCAGGGGGGTCGGAGGCCCAGTACTTC
CASSPGGSEAQYF
>TRBJ1-2|many|TRBD1|TRBV7-2
TGTGCCAGCAGCTTAGACAGGGGTGCTGGCTACACCTTC
CASSLDRGAGYTF
>TRBJ2-7|-|-|TRBV11-1
TGTGCCAGCAGCTTAGACGGGGACGGGCGGCGATACGAGCAGTACTTC
CASSLDGDGRRYEQYF
>TRBJ2-3|many|-|TRBV25-1
TGTGCTTCGAACAGGGGCACAGATACGCAGTATTTT
CASNRGTDTQYF
>TRBJ1-2|-|TRBD1|TRBV5-4
TGTGCCAGCAGCTTGGGACAGGGGAGAACGAATGGCTACACCTTC
CASSLGQGRTNGYTF
>TRBJ1-2|many|TRBD1|TRBV29-1
TGCAGCGTTGCGGACAGGTGGAACGACTATGGCTACACCTTC
CSVADRWNDYGYTF
>TRBJ2-7|many|TRBD2|TRBV11-2
TGTGCCAGCAGGACCGGGACTAGCGGGAGGGGCGAGCAGTACTTC
CASRTGTSGRGEQYF
>TRBJ2-5|-|-|TRBV9
TGTGCCAGCAGCGTAGCTCCAGGGCCCCAAGAGACCCAGTACTTC
CASSVAPGPQETQYF
>TRBJ2-1|many|-|TRBV10-3
TGTGCCACGGAAACAAGAGGGGGGAGAGCCTACAATGAGCAGTTCTTC
CATETRGGRAYNEQFF
>TRBJ1-5|many|TRBD1|TRBV5-8
TGTGCCAGCAGCCGAGTTGGGACAGCGGGTCAGCCCCAGCATTTT
CASSRVGTAGQPQHF
>TRBJ2-1|-|-|TRBV7-3
TGTGCCAGCATAGGGTACAATGAGCAGTTCTTC
CASIGYNEQFF
>TRBJ2-5|many|-|TRBV12-3/TRBV12-4
TGTGCCAGCAGTTTAGTACATCCGGGGACCCAGTACTTC
CASSLVHPGTQYF
>TRBJ2-5|-|TRBD2|TRBV15
TGTGCCACCAGTTTAGGGCCTAGCGGTAGCACAGAGACCCAGTACTTC
CATSLGPSGSTETQYF
>TRBJ1-5|many|-|TRBV6-5
TGTGCCAGCAGTTACTCCCAGGCCGGTCAGCCCCAGCATTTT
CASSYSQAGQPQHF
>TRBJ1-4|-|-|TRBV24-1
TGTGCCACCAGTCACGGGACACATAATGAAAAACTGTTTTTT
CATSHGTHNEKLFF
>TRBJ2-7|many|-|TRBV28
TGTGCCAGCAGCCCCGCCACCTACGAGCAGTACTTC
CASSPATYEQYF
>TRBJ1-1|-|TRBD1|TRBV10-1
TGCGCCAGCAGTGGACCGCAGGGGGCGCTTACTGAAGCTTTCTTT
CASSGPQGALTEAFF
>TRBJ2-2|-|-|TRBV12-5
TGTGCTGGTGGTTTGGTTTTAGTCGGGGAGCTGTTTTTT
CAGGLVLVGELFF
>TRBJ2-2|few|TRBD2|TRBV24-1
TGTGCCACCAGTGAACGGACTAGCGGGGAGCTGTTTTTT
CATSERTSGELFF